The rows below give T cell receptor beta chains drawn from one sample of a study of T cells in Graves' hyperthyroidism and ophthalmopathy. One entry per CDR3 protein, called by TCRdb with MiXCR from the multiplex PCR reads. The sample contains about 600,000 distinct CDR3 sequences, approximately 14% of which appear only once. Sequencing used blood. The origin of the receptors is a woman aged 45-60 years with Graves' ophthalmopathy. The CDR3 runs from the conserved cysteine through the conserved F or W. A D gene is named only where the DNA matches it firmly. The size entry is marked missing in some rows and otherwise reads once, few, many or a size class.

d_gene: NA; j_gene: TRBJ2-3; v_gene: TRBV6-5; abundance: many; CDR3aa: CASSYLGTSTDTQYF; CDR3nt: TGTGCCAGCAGTTACCTGGGGACTAGCACAGATACGCAGTATTTT
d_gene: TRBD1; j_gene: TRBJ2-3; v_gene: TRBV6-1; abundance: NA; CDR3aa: CASSRTGGAGTQYF; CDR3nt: TGTGCCAGCAGTAGGACAGGGGGCGCAGGGACGCAGTATTTT
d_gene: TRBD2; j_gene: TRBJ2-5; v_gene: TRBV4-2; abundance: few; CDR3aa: CASSQDRASGITGETQYF; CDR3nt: TGTGCCAGCAGCCAAGATAGGGCTAGCGGGATAACCGGGGAGACCCAGTACTTC
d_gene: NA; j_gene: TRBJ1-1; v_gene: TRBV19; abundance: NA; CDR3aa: CASSIKAGSGTEAFF; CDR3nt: TGTGCCAGTAGTATAAAGGCAGGGTCGGGGACTGAAGCTTTCTTT
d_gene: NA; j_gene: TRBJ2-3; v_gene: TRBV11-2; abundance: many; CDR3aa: CASSPTPTNTQYF; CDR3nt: TGTGCCAGCAGCCCGACACCCACAAATACGCAGTATTTT
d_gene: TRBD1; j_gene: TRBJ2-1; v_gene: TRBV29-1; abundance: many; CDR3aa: CSVEEYRGIYNEQFF; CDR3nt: TGCAGCGTTGAAGAATACAGGGGGATCTACAATGAGCAGTTCTTC
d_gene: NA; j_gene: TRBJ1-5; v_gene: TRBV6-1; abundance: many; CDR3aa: CASSARYSNQPQHF; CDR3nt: TGTGCCAGCAGTGCCAGGTATAGCAATCAGCCCCAGCATTTT
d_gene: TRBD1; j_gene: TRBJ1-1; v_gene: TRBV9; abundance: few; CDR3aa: CASSVDLQGGTEAFF; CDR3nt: TGTGCCAGCAGCGTAGATTTGCAGGGGGGCACTGAAGCTTTCTTT
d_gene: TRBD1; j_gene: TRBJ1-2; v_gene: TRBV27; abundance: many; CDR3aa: CASSRQGFIYGYTF; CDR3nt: TGTGCCAGCAGTCGACAGGGGTTCATCTATGGCTACACCTTC
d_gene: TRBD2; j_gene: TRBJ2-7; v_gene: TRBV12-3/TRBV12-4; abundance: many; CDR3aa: CASRASSGRVNEQYF; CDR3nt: TGTGCCAGCAGAGCTTCTAGCGGGAGGGTGAACGAGCAGTACTTC
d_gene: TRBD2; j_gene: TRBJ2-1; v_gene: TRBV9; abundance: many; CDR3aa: CASSPQTSMNEQFF; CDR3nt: TGTGCCAGCAGCCCTCAGACTAGCATGAATGAGCAGTTCTTC
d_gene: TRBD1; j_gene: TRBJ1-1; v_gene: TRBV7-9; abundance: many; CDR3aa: CASSSSNPDRGVPGAFF; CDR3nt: TGTGCCAGCAGCTCCTCCAACCCGGACAGGGGGGTTCCTGGAGCTTTCTTT
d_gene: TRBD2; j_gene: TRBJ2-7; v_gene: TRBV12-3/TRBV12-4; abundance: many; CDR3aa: CASSDSGTSGNEQYF; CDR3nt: TGTGCCAGCAGCGATTCCGGGACTAGCGGGAACGAGCAGTACTTC
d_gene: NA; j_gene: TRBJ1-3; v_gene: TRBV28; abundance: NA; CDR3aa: CASSAGASSGNTIYF; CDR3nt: TGTGCCAGCAGTGCAGGGGCGAGCTCTGGAAACACCATATATTTT
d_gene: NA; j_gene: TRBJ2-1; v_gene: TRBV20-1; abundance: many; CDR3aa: CSAPDQGHEQFF; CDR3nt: TGCAGTGCTCCGGACCAGGGCCATGAGCAGTTCTTC
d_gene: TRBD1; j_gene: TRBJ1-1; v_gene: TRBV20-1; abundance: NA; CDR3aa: CSARDTHRQGLNTEAFF; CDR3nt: TGCAGTGCTAGAGACACCCACCGACAGGGATTGAACACTGAAGCTTTCTTT
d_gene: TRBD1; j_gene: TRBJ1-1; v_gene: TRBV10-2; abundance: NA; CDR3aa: CASSAPGTENTEAFF; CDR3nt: TGCGCCAGCAGTGCTCCCGGGACAGAGAACACTGAAGCTTTCTTT
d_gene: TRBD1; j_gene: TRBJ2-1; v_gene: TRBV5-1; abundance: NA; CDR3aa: CASSQDRANYNEQFF; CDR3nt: TGCGCCAGCAGTCAGGACAGGGCGAACTACAATGAGCAGTTCTTC
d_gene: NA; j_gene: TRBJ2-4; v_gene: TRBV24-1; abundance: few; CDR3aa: CATSELQGDKNIQYF; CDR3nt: TGTGCCACCAGTGAACTTCAGGGCGACAAAAACATTCAGTACTTC
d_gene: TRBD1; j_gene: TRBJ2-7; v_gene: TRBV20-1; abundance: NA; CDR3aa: CSALYGTGVSLQYF; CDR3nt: TGCAGTGCACTCTACGGGACAGGGGTATCTCTGCAGTACTTC
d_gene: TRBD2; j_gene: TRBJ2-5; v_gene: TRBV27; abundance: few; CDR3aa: CASSPLGIGTSGTQETQYF; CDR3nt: TGTGCCAGCAGCCCTTTAGGGATAGGGACTAGCGGGACACAAGAGACCCAGTACTTC
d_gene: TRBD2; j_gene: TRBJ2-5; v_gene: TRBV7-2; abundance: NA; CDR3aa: CASSFPSGRAQETQYF; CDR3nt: TGTGCCAGCAGCTTCCCTAGCGGGAGGGCCCAAGAGACCCAGTACTTC
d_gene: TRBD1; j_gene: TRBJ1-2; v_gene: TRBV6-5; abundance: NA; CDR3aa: CASSYEQGAANGYTF; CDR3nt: TGTGCCAGCAGTTACGAGCAGGGGGCGGCTAATGGCTACACCTTC
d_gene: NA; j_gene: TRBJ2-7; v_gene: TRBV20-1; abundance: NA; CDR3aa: CSASDPYEQYF; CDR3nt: TGCAGTGCTAGTGACCCTTACGAGCAGTACTTC
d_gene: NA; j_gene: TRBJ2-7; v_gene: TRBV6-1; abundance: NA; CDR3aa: CASRYTRALLTYEQYF; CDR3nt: TGTGCCAGCAGATATACACGGGCCTTATTAACCTACGAGCAGTACTTC
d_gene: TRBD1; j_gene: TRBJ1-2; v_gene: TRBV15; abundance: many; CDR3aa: CATSFRDRGYGYTF; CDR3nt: TGTGCCACCAGCTTCCGGGACAGGGGCTATGGCTACACCTTC
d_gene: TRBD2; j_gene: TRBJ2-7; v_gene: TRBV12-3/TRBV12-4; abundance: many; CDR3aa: CASRGTSGSSEQYF; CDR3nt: TGTGCCAGCAGGGGGACTAGCGGGAGTTCCGAGCAGTACTTC
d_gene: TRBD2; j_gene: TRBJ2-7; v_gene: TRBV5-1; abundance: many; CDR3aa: CASSTLAGTYEQYF; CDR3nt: TGCGCCAGCAGTACACTAGCGGGGACCTACGAGCAGTACTTC
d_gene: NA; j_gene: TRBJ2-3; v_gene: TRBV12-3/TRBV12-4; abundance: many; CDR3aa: CASSLVVGFPRTDTQYF; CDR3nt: TGTGCCAGCAGTTTAGTGGTGGGGTTTCCTCGCACAGATACGCAGTATTTT
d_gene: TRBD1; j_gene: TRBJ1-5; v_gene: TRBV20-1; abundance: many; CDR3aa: CSARDVGTGFDQPQHF; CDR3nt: TGCAGTGCTAGAGATGTCGGGACAGGGTTCGATCAGCCCCAGCATTTT
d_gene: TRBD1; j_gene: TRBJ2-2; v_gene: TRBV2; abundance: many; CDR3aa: CATRQGAGELFF; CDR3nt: TGTGCCACCCGACAGGGGGCCGGGGAGCTGTTTTTT
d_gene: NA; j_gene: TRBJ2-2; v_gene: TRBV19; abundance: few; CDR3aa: CASRDTVTGELFF; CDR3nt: TGTGCCAGTAGGGACACCGTCACCGGGGAGCTGTTTTTT
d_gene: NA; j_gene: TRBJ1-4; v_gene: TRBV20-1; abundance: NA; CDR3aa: CSARDGGNEKLFF; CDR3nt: TGCAGTGCTAGGGACGGCGGAAATGAAAAACTGTTTTTT
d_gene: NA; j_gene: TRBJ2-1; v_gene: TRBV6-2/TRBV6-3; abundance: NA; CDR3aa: CASGDPDNEQFF; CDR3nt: TGTGCCAGCGGCGACCCAGACAATGAGCAGTTCTTC
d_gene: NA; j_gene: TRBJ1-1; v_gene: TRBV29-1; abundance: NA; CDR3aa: CSVEQKMNTEAFF; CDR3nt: TGCAGCGTAGAACAGAAAATGAACACTGAAGCTTTCTTT
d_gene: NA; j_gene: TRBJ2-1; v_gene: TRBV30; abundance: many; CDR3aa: CAWSSEQFF; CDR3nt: TGTGCCTGGAGTTCTGAGCAGTTCTTC
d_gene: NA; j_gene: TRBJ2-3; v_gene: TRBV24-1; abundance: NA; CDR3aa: CATSEWTAGDTQYF; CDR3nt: TGTGCCACCAGTGAGTGGACAGCTGGAGATACGCAGTATTTT
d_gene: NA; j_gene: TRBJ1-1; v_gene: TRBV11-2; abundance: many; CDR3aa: CASSLERGDAFF; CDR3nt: TGTGCCAGCAGCTTAGAGAGGGGGGACGCTTTCTTT
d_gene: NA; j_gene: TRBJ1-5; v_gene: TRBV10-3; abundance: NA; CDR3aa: CAISDRGGNQPQHF; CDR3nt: TGTGCCATCAGTGACAGGGGAGGTAATCAGCCCCAGCATTTT
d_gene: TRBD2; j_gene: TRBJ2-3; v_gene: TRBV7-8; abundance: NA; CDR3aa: CASSLGLAEITDTQYF; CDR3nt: TGTGCCAGCAGCTTAGGACTAGCGGAGATCACAGATACGCAGTATTTT
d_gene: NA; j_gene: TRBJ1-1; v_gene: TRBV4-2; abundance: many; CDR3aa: CASSQDHGNTEAFF; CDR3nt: TGTGCCAGCAGCCAAGATCACGGGAACACTGAAGCTTTCTTT
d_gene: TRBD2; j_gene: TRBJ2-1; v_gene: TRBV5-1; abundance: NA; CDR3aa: CASSRGLESYNEQFF; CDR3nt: TGCGCCAGCAGCCGAGGACTAGAAAGTTACAATGAGCAGTTCTTC
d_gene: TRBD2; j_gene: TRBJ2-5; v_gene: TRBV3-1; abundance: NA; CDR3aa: CASSQVAGEETQYF; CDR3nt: TGTGCCAGCAGTCAAGTAGCGGGAGAGGAGACCCAGTACTTC
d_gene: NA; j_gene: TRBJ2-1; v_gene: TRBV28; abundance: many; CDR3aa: CASTPSPGRSYNEQFF; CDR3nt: TGTGCCAGCACCCCATCGCCGGGCCGCAGCTACAATGAGCAGTTCTTC
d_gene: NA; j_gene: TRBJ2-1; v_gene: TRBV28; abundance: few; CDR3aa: CASRDRTGSYNEQFF; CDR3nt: TGTGCCAGCAGAGACAGGACGGGCTCCTACAATGAGCAGTTCTTC
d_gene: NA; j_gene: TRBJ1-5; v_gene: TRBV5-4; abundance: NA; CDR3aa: CASSLDGGQGQPQHF; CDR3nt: TGTGCCAGCAGCTTGGATGGGGGGCAGGGTCAGCCCCAGCATTTT
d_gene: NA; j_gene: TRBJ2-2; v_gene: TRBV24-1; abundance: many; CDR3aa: CATSESGGPTGELFF; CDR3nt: TGTGCCACCAGTGAATCCGGAGGGCCAACCGGGGAGCTGTTTTTT